This T cell receptor (beta chain) is from a study of blood T cell repertoires in COVID-19. Across the whole study: Samples of COVID-19 (acute and convalescent) were obtained from the United States, Italy and Spain. In each case, the material was cDNA or gDNA derived from T cells, B-cell-depleted T cells, or PBMCs.

Per the original methods: Amplifying reference gene primers gave estimates of nucleated cell counts. Sequencing used immunoSEQ multiplex PCR; TCRdb keeps in-frame clones, though not all of them. V, J and clone size derive from that table, while D and trimming were established from the DNA sequence. The sample lists fewer than 350,000 clones, 88% occurring once. This clonotype was obtained from a man aged 18-30 years with active or convalescent COVID-19. The sample taken for sequencing was peripheral blood.

CDR3 DNA: TGCGCCAGCAGCTTGGGTAGTGGAAACACCATATATTTT. Residues: CASSLGSGNTIYF. This chain joins TRBV5-1 and TRBJ1-3, with D uncertain. Germline assignment: CDR1 SGHRS and CDR2 YFSETQ. V lost 0 bases and J lost 3, with 4 bases in between. The CDR3 extends over 13 amino acids.